Described below is a single TCR beta chain sequence and its context. Its specificity is unknown. This sample is drawn from a study of cytomegalovirus exposure and HLA in healthy donors. Findings and limits, study-wide: For most TCR beta V segments, an earlier analysis put the productive rate at about 87% or about 30% of the time. An apparent linkage of common viral pathogens to several of the most significant clusters emerged in a later analysis. The CMV antigen specificity of a few CMV-associated chains was confirmed through in vitro analysis. When analyzed later, a missense DCLRE1C variant was found to be linked to TCR beta V- and J-gene trimming.

In the PCR, 60 Vbeta and 13 Jbeta primers were used. Data came from immunoSEQ multiplex PCR; TCRdb stores just in-frame clones and leaves some out. In the table there are roughly 150,000 clones, over 80% of which are singletons. This CDR3 spans 15 amino acids. J lost 3 bases, V lost 5 bases, and 6 bases had no gene match. CDR1 MNHEY and CDR2 SVGAGI come from the germline V gene. The TCR sequence derives from a boy aged 2 to 9 in good health and CMV-seronegative. Sequenced: PBMCs. V is TRBV6-5 and J is TRBJ2-7; TRBD2 matches 11 bases. CDR3 nucleotides: TGTGCCAGCAGTAGTCCGGGACTAGCGGACTACGAGCAGTACTTC. It is translated as CASSSPGLADYEQYF.